The 5 T cell receptor beta chains listed next were all sequenced from one sample in a study of cytomegalovirus exposure and HLA in healthy donors. PCR employed 60 Vbeta and 13 Jbeta primers. Only in-frame clones appear in the TCRdb table, and some are missing; sequencing was by immunoSEQ multiplex PCR. Here the sample spans roughly 190,000 clones, around 80% being singletons. The sequenced sample consisted of PBMCs. The source is a woman aged 45-59 years in good health and CMV-seronegative.

The rearrangement uses TRBV6-1 and TRBJ2-1, with 9 nucleotides matching TRBD1. Unmatched junction bases numbered 7, after V lost 7 bases and J lost 6 bases. The germline V gene has CDR1 MNHNS and CDR2 SASEGT. CDR3 length: 14 amino acids. CDR3 in amino acids: CASKKGTGPNEQFF. CDR3 DNA: TGTGCCAGCAAGAAAGGGACAGGGCCCAATGAGCAGTTCTTC.

The rearrangement links TRBV27 to TRBJ2-3; 7 bases align to TRBD2. Trimming at V came to 6 bases and at J to 0 bases, leaving 12 bases not matched to a gene. Germline V gene sequence: CDR1 MNHEY, CDR2 SMNVEV (reference sequence). CDR3 length equals 17 residues. The CDR3 coding sequence is TGTGCCAGCAGCCGAGACAAGAGCGGGACTAGCACAGATACGCAGTATTTT. Residues: CASSRDKSGTSTDTQYF.

The V gene is TRBV30, the J gene TRBJ1-5, with TRBD1 matching 10 bases. The trim removed 7 bases at V and 7 bases at J, leaving 10 bases unmatched. Germline V gene lookup returns CDR1 GTSNPN and CDR2 SVGIG (reference sequence). CDR3 length: 14 residues. CDR3 bases: TGTGCCTCTCAGACAGGGGGCGCGGGGCAGCCCCAGCATTTT. Residues: CASQTGGAGQPQHF.

The chain carries TRBV27 and TRBJ2-7; 8 bases are a match to TRBD1. The germline V gene encodes CDR1 MNHEY and CDR2 SMNVEV (reference sequence). The CDR3 length is 15 residues. V lost 6 bases and J lost 1; bases outside the gene matches: 8. CDR3 nucleotides: TGTGCCAGCAGGAGATCAGGGGGCTCGTCCTACGAGCAGTACTTC. Its protein is CASRRSGGSSYEQYF.

The genes are TRBV28 and TRBJ2-7, with 7 positions matching TRBD2. V dropped 10 bases and J dropped 5; count of bases not matched to a gene: 11. The CDR3 has 13 residues. The germline gives CDR1 MDHEN, CDR2 SYDVKM. The CDR3 reads CATPGPGRDEQYF. CDR3 nucleotides: TGTGCCACCCCAGGGCCAGGGAGGGACGAGCAGTACTTC. The variable domain in full, with the rest retrieved from reference TRBV28 and TRBJ2-7, is DVKVTQSSRYLVKRTGEKVFLECVQDMDHENMFWYRQDPGLGLRLIYFSYDVKMKEKGDIPEGYSVSREKKERFSLILESASTNQTSMYLCATPGPGRDEQYFGPGTRLTVT.